This TCR beta chain is from a study of human T cells and chemical hapten exposure (dated by TCRdb to about 2021). Context from the whole study: For sensitization, 2% DPC in acetone was applied to a roughly 2 cm by roughly 2 cm area of upper inner arm skin. Patients additionally received weekly therapeutic DPC doses to the scalp throughout the roughly 25-week study period. Patch testing was done on the upper back using Finn chambers containing 0.01% DPC, and results were scored after 6 days according to International Contact Dermatitis Research Group standards. The patient cohort, mostly female, included alopecia areata with under or over 50% scalp involvement, alopecia totalis and alopecia universalis. The libraries were sequenced as a pool, and the TCR yield per sample differed mostly because of small variations in library volumes within the pool. In alopecia patients, the study followed how the peripheral blood TCR repertoire changed in vivo over primary and secondary sensitization to diphenylcyclopropenone (DPC), a hapten. Blood was sampled from patients pre-sensitization (week 0) and at 2, 6 and about 24 weeks after DPC sensitization. Approximately 28 alopecia patients gave blood for TCR sequencing at one to four time points (pre-sensitization, 2, 6 and 24 weeks). Broad study findings and their caveats: No change with DPC sensitization was found in the number of TCRs above 1 in 1000 frequency, and no evidence of global repertoire structure alterations was found. After repeated subsampling, the strength of the expansion versus patch-test correlation and the threshold at which it became significant changed. Significantly more large CDR3 similarity clusters were formed by expanded TCRs than by pre-sensitization or healthy control sets, consistent with antigen-driven responses. Alopecia, a presumed autoimmune disease, was present in all patients, so the immune response of the patients might differ from that of healthy individuals. Patch test score correlated positively with the number of PT1 expanded TCRs, reaching significance at thresholds 8, 16 and 32 but not at 4.

The library was made by RACE. TCRdb lists the instrument as NextSeq 500. During library preparation, unique molecular identifiers were attached to individual cDNA molecules so that TCRs could be counted in a quantitative, reproducible way. From each blood RNA sample, both TCR alpha and TCR beta chains were sequenced. In the original analysis: The median number of TCRs per sample was over 85,000, ranging from roughly 23,224 to 690,600. The Decombinator software suite was used to annotate V, J and CDR3 in the TCR reads. Every sample was subsampled to the same number of TCRs (28,000) for the PS versus PT1 abundance plots. TCRs were defined as expanded if absent before sensitization and observed at least eight times at the 2-week time point. TCRdb handled the public reads itself, with Q25 trimming in fastp and clone calling in MiXCR, and kept productive beta chains. Rows with a matching CDR3 protein are joined into one entry that keeps the most common DNA and genes. The V and J calls and clone size come from TCRdb's table, not from the authors' own analysis. Recorded for this sample are some 400,000 distinct CDR3 sequences; 5% to 6.5% of them occurred a single time. The top ten clones comprise 2.6% of the sample.

Regarding this clonotype: Its target antigen remains unknown. There are no base qualities to consult, and no much larger clone falls within one base.

Taken with the paper, the label for time point translates to: pre-sensitization, week 0. The treatment or condition label here, explained by the study, means: therapeutic diphenylcyclopropenone sensitization with weekly scalp DPC. At each patch-test visit, blood was drawn before the patch test was applied. To be eligible, patients had to be aged 18 to 70, diagnosed with alopecia and judged suitable for DPC therapy, while pregnant patients were excluded. Total RNA was extracted from unfractionated whole blood collected in Tempus Blood RNA tubes. This clonotype was obtained from a woman aged 45-59 years with alopecia areata. Some clones in this sample may be carry-over from other donors' samples. The sample consisted of whole blood, taken in connection with sensitization to the hapten diphenylcyclopropenone (DPC).

The encoded CDR3 is CASSPPRRGGREDTQYF. In nucleotides, the sequence is TGTGCCAGCTCACCACCAAGACGGGGAGGCCGTGAAGATACGCAGTATTTT. This chain is built from TRBV18 and TRBJ2-3, and perhaps TRBD2 as D gene, on 6 matching bases. Based on the germline V gene, the CDR1 and CDR2 sequences are KGHSH and LQKENI. The junction carries 18 bases between V and J, which are trimmed by 0 bases and 5 bases respectively. The CDR3 holds 17 amino acids from the cysteine to the phenylalanine. The CDR3 DNA has 51 bases and is translated from base 1.